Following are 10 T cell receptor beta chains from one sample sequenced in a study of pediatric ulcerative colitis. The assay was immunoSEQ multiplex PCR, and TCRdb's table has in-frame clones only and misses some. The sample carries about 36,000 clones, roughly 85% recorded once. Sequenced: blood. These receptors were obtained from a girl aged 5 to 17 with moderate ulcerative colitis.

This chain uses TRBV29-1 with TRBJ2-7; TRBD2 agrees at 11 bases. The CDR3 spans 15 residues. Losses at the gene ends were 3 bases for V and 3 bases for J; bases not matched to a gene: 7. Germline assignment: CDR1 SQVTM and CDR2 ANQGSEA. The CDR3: CSVEHAGTSGYEQYF. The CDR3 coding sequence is TGCAGCGTTGAGCACGCCGGGACTAGCGGCTACGAGCAGTACTTC.

CDR3 loop: CATLRGDRVNTEAFF. In nucleotides, the CDR3 is TGTGCCACCCTGAGGGGAGACCGGGTGAACACTGAAGCTTTCTTT. The chain recombines TRBV5-4 with TRBJ1-1; D perhaps matches TRBD1 (5 bases). Trimming removed 9 bases from V and 0 bases from J, with 18 bases in between. Germline CDR1 is SGHNT and CDR2 is YYREEE (reference sequence). There are 15 residues in the CDR3.

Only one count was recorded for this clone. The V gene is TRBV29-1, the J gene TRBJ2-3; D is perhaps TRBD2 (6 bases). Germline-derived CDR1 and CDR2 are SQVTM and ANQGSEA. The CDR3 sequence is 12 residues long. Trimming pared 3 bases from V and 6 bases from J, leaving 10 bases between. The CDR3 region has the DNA TGCAGCGTTGAGAAGGAGGGTGATACGCAGTATTTT. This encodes CSVEKEGDTQYF.

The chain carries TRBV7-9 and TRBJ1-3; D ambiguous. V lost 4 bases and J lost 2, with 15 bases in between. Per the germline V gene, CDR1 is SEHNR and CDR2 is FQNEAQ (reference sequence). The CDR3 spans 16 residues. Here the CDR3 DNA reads TGTGCCAGCAGCTCTGGGGTGTACGGGACTGGAAACACCATATATTTT. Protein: CASSSGVYGTGNTIYF.

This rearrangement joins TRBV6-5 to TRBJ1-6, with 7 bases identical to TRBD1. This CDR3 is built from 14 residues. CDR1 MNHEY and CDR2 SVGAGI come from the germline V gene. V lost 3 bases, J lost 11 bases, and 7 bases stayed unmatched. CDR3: CASSYEGASAPLHF. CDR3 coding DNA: TGTGCCAGCAGTTATGAGGGGGCGAGCGCACCCCTCCACTTT.

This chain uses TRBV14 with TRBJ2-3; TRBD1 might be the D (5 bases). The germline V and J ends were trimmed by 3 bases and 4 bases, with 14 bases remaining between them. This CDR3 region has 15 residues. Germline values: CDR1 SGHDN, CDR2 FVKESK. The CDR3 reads CASSHVTRDADTQYF. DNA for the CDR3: TGTGCCAGCAGCCATGTGACCAGGGATGCAGATACGCAGTATTTT.

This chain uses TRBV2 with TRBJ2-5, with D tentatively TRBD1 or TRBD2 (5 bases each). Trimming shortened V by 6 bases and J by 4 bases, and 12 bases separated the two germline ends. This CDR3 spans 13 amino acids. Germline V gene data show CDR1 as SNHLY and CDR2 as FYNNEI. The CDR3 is CASREEDTETQYF. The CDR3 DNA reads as TGTGCCAGCAGAGAGGAGGACACAGAGACCCAGTACTTC.

CDR3 residues: CASRRGTGPYEQYF. CDR3 nucleotide sequence: TGTGCCAGCAGGAGAGGGACAGGCCCCTACGAGCAGTACTTC. The rearrangement links TRBV28 to TRBJ2-7; 8 nucleotides agree with TRBD1. The ends lost 6 bases at V and 2 bases at J; junction bases unmatched: 6. The CDR3 consists of 14 residues. Germline CDR1 is MDHEN and CDR2 is SYDVKM.

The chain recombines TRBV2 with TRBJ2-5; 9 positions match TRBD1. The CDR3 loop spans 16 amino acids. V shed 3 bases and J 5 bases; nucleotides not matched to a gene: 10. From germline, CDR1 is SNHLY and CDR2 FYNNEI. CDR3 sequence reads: CASSEGWTGAVETQYF. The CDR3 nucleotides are TGTGCCAGCAGTGAGGGTTGGACAGGGGCGGTCGAGACCCAGTACTTC.

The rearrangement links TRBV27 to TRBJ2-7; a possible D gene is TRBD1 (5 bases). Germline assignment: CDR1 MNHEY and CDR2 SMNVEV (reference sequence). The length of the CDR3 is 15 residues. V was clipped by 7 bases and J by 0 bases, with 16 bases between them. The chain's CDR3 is CASTSFGQSSYEQYF. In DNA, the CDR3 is TGTGCCAGCACATCTTTTGGACAAAGCTCCTACGAGCAGTACTTC.